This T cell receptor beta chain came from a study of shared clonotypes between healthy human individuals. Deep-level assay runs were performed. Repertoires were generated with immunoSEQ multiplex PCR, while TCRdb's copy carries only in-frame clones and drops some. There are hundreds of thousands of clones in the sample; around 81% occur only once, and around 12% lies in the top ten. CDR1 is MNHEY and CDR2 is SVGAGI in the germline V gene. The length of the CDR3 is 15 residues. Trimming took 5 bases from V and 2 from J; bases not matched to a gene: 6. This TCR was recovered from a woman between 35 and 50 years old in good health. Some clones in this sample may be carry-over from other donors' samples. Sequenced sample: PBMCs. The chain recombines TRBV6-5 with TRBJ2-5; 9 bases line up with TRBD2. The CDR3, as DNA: TGTGCCAGCAGTAGTAGCGGGAGCGTACAAGAGACCCAGTACTTC. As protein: CASSSSGSVQETQYF.